The T cell receptor (beta chain) described here comes from a study of OX40 agonist ivuxolimab in advanced cancers. Study context: Ivuxolimab was administered intravenously to patients at 0.01 to 10 mg/kg every 2 weeks. Study-wide points: CD8+ T cells were the subset that, on average, had more expanded clones than CD4+. Normalized T-cell clonal expansion was also low in a subset of nonresponders.

The protocol was immunoSEQ multiplex PCR, while the TCRdb copy is restricted to in-frame clones and leaves out a portion. The table includes roughly 50,000 clones, 77% detected once. As for this clone: Its antigen remains unknown.

The timepoints at which blood was sampled were baseline, cycle 4 day 1, and cycle 7 day 1. Germline CDR1 is SGHVS and CDR2 is FQNEAQ. V lost 5 bases to trimming and J lost 5 bases; unmatched junction nucleotides: 15. This CDR3 spans 17 amino acids. Sequenced here: CD4+ or CD8+ T cells sorted from blood, sampled in a trial of the OX40 agonist ivuxolimab. The source is an adult with an advanced solid tumor such as melanoma, head and neck, liver or kidney cancer. The chain carries TRBV7-8 and TRBJ2-5, with TRBD2 identical over 9 bases. This CDR3 is CASSHNNLRGGLETQYF. The DNA of the CDR3 is TGTGCCAGCAGCCACAACAACCTGCGGGGGGGGCTGGAGACCCAGTACTTC.